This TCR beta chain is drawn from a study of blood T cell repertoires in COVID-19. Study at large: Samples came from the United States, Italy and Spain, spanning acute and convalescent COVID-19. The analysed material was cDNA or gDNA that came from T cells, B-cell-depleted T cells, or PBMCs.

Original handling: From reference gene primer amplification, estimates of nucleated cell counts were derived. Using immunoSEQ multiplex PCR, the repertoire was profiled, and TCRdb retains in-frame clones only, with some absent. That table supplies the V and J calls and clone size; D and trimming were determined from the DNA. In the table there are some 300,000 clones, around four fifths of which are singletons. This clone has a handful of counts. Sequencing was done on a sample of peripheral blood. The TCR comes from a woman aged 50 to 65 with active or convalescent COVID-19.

CDR3 in amino acids: CASSSPGSIGTEAFF. For the CDR3, the DNA is TGTGCCAGCAGCAGTCCAGGGTCTATCGGCACTGAAGCTTTCTTT. This chain uses TRBV28 with TRBJ1-1; D is perhaps TRBD1 (5 bases). Per germline, CDR1 MDHEN and CDR2 SYDVKM. This CDR3 has 15 residues. V shed 6 bases and J shed 4 bases, with 18 bases lying between them.